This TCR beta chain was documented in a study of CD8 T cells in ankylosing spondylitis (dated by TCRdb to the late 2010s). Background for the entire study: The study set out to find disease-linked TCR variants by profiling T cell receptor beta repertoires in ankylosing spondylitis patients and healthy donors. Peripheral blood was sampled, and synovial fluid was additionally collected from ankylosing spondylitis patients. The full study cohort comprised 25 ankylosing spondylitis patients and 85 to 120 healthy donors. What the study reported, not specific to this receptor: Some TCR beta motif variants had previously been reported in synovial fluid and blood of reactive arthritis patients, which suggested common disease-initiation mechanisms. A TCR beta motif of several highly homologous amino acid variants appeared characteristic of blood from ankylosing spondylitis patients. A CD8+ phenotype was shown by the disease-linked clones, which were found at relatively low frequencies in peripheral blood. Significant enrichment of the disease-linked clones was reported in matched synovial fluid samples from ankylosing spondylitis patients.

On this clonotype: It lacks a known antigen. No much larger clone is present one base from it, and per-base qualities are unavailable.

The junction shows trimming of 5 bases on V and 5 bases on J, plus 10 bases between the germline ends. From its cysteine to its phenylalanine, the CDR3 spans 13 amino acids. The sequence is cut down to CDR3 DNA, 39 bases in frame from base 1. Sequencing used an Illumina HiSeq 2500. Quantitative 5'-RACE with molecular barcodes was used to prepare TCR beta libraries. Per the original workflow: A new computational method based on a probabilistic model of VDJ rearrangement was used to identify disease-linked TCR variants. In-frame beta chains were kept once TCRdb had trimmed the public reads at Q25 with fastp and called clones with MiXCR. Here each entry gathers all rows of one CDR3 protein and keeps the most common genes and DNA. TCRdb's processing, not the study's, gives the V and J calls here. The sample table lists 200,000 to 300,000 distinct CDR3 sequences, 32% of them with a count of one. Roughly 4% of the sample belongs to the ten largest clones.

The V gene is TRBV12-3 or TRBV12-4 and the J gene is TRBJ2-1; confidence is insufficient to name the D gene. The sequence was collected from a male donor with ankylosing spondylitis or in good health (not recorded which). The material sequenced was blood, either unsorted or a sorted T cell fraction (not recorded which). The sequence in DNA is TGTGCCAGCAGTGGCCTTGACCACAATGAGCAGTTCTTC. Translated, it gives CASSGLDHNEQFF.